This TCR beta chain was recovered during a study of cytotoxic CD8 clonotypes in ibrutinib-treated CLL. TCRdb's copy holds only in-frame clones and misses some; the assay was immunoSEQ multiplex PCR. There are 160,000 or so clones in the sample; 84% occur only once, and roughly 4.6% lies in the top ten. Germline V gene lookup returns CDR1 GTSNPN and CDR2 SVGIG (reference sequence). The trim removed 2 bases at V and 5 bases at J, leaving 10 bases unmatched. CDR3 length: 15 residues. This sequence originates from a human donor with chronic lymphocytic leukemia. This chain uses TRBV30 with TRBJ2-5; 8 nucleotides match TRBD1. The material sequenced was PBMCs, taken after 24 months of ibrutinib treatment. The chain's CDR3 is CAWSSTPGGYETQYF. CDR3 DNA sequence: TGTGCCTGGAGTTCAACTCCAGGGGGCTACGAGACCCAGTACTTC.